This T cell receptor (beta chain) was recovered during a study of CD39 and CD103 CD8 tumor-infiltrating T cells (dated by TCRdb to the late 2010s). Study-level background: Repertoire comparisons were shown for an HPV-positive HNSCC, an HPV-negative HNSCC, an ovarian cancer and a melanoma patient. Deep sequencing of TCRbeta CDR3 was used to compare the repertoires of CD8 TIL subsets, defined by CD103 and CD39, with those of peripheral memory CD8 T cells. Study-wide conclusions, independent of this receptor: Clonotypes from DP TILs were seldom detected in blood or uninvolved lymph node, while clonotypes from DN TILs overlapped to a large extent with peripheral memory CD8 repertoires. DP CD8 TILs appeared more oligoclonal than DN and SP CD8 TILs and blood memory CD8 T cells, with top 30 clonotypes covering roughly 56-90%.

At the time samples were collected, the patients were not on therapy, although their prior treatments varied from chemotherapy, radiotherapy, surgery and immunotherapy to none at all. Thawed cells were enriched for T lymphocytes with a negative-selection kit, adding EpCAM beads for tumor-infiltrating lymphocytes. For the CD8 TIL subsets, CD3+CD4-CD8+CD45RA- cells were FACS-sorted and divided into DN, SP and DP based on their expression of CD39 and CD103. Tumor specimens were minced and digested with hyaluronidase, collagenase and DNase for 1 h, filtered, Ficoll-enriched and cryopreserved. Populations were sorted on a FACSAria II to 97% to 99% purity, and the cell pellets were frozen for TCR sequencing without being cultured. The CDR3 starts with the cysteine, ends with the phenylalanine, and has 17 residues. Only CDR3 DNA is held: 51 bases, read in frame from base 1. For CDR1 and CDR2, the germline V gene lists SGHRS and YFSETQ. The germline V and J ends show losses of 6 bases and 0 bases respectively, and no gene match explains 11 bases of the junction.

For each subset, genomic DNA was extracted from 10,000 to 100,000 sorted cells using the DNeasy Blood and Tissue Kit. The immunoSEQ service sequenced and mapped the TCRbeta V-J or V-D-J regions, with each sample reaching coverage above 8.5x. On the study's bioinformatics: Analysis was restricted to productive rearrangements exported from the immunoSEQ Analyzer platform, and clonality was assessed using the 500 most abundant clones. The Morisita-Horn similarity index and the Jaccard index were used to quantify repertoire overlap between populations. Morisita-Horn similarity between CD8 T-cell subset TCR repertoires was measured in over 5 cancer patients. As stored in TCRdb, this immuneACCESS dataset retains in-frame rearrangements with V and J assigned. A fraction of the clones does not appear; measured against another copy, unresolved V genes explain less than half of the discrepancy, and the remainder lacks a known reason. The V and J calls and clone size come from that table; D and trimming were worked out from the DNA. This sample lists 1,500 to 2,000 clones; about 73% were detected once. Of the sample, 30% to 45% is held by the ten largest clones.

On this clone itself: Its recognized antigen is unknown. The record has no base qualities; no much larger clone is one base away.

The receptor was isolated from a human donor with head and neck squamous cell carcinoma. Source material: CD39- CD103- CD8+ T cells sorted from the tumor. The sample's cell subset or site label, decoded: CD103-CD39- double-negative CD45RA- CD8 T cells. This receptor chain uses TRBV5-1 and TRBJ2-2, with 7 central nucleotides matching TRBD1. The CDR3 reads CASTRSGQDPNTGELFF. Here is the DNA: TGCGCCAGCACTCGTTCAGGACAGGACCCGAACACCGGGGAGCTGTTTTTT.